This T cell receptor beta chain is from a study of blood T cell repertoires in COVID-19 (dated by TCRdb to between 2020 and 2021). For context, the study as a whole: Samples from collaborators originated in the United States, Italy and Spain and spanned both the acute and convalescent phases of COVID-19. The prospective study material was composed of cDNA or gDNA derived from T cells, B-cell-depleted T cells, or PBMCs. Deeply sampled blood TCRbeta repertoires from subjects exposed to, actively infected with, or recovered from COVID-19 were included in the dataset. The repertoires were released in a freely available public database meant as a resource for research on the immune response to SARS-CoV-2. Samples came from the ongoing ImmuneRACE study (first 160 participants) plus 1,254 subjects from 6 global collaborators. The sample metadata nearly always contained a de-identified subject ID, COVID-19 status, age in years and sex. Where available, HLA class I and class II types were taken from metadata supplied by the sample provider and were not determined by assay-based typing. The paper's findings and limits, for the study overall: The quantity of clinical and demographic metadata differed by source and by participant and was supplied without curation.

Remarks on this clone: Its antigen remains unidentified. It has no much larger one-base neighbor in the sample; base qualities were not kept.

The CDR3 runs 14 residues from the cysteine to the phenylalanine. Only the CDR3 DNA is retained, 42 bases long and in frame from the first base. V is shortened by 1 base, J by 1 base, and the region joining them spans 7 bases. The germline V gene (reference sequence) provides CDR1 LNHDA and CDR2 SQIVND. TCRbeta CDR3 regions were amplified from genomic DNA using the immunoSEQ Assay, a bias-controlled multiplex PCR. In the authors' own workflow: Within the assay, amplification of reference gene primers was used to estimate how many nucleated cells each sample contained. To quantify the absolute abundance of each unique TCRbeta CDR3 rearrangement, sequence reads were collapsed and filtered. For each sample, productive Simpson clonality was calculated as the square root of Simpson's diversity index across productive rearrangements. TCRdb took over this immuneACCESS table, retaining in-frame rearrangements with V and J assigned. Such tables are incomplete; in checked studies, under half of the missing clones stem from an unresolved V gene, and the remainder is unexplained. The DNA gave D and trimming, while V, J and clone size come from that table. Within this sample are more than 300,000 clones, with approximately 85% of them counted one time only. The top ten constitute approximately 1.5% of the sample.

Whole blood was collected in K2EDTA tubes by collaborating institutions according to the institutions' own protocols. For TCRbeta analysis, collaborator samples were shipped as frozen whole blood, as isolated PBMCs, or as DNA extracted from either sample type. The sample taken for sequencing was peripheral blood. In this chain, TRBV19 is recombined with TRBJ1-1; the D segment could be TRBD1, given 5 matching bases. The clonotype was recovered from a woman in her forties or fifties with acute or convalescent COVID-19. The nucleotide sequence reads as follows: TGTGCCAGTAGTATAGGGGGCAGGAACACTGAAGCTTTCTTT. This sequence encodes CASSIGGRNTEAFF.